This paragraph covers one T cell receptor (beta chain) sequence. The CDR3 totals 15 residues. Germline V gene sequence: CDR1 SGHTA, CDR2 FQGNSA. Trimming removed 1 base at V and 9 bases at J, with 16 bases between. Libraries were prepared by immunoSEQ multiplex PCR; TCRdb keeps only in-frame clonotypes and omits some of them. This table holds 28,000 or so clones, just over 85% found once. These data are taken from a study of T cell changes during pregnancy in multiple sclerosis. This sequence was found in a female donor in good health, enrolled as a control in a pregnancy study. This chain joins TRBV7-2 and TRBJ2-1; possibly TRBD1 for D (6 bases). This specimen consisted of CD4+ T cells from peripheral blood mononuclear cells, obtained in the first trimester of pregnancy. The CDR3 region is CASSLGRDPRGEQFF. CDR3 DNA: TGTGCCAGCAGCTTAGGAAGGGACCCCAGGGGTGAGCAGTTCTTC.